Listed here are 14 T cell receptor beta chains from one sample, sequenced in a study of T cells in Graves' hyperthyroidism and ophthalmopathy. Researchers took RNA transcripts and amplified the TCR beta CDR3 regions from them. The primer set for the first-round RT-PCR of the TCR CDR3 was HTBI. TCRdb re-analysed the multiplex PCR reads in MiXCR, keeping a single row per CDR3 protein. In the table there are about 640,000 distinct CDR3 sequences, around 13% of which are singletons. Material for sequencing was blood. These TCRs come from a woman aged 45-65 years with Graves' ophthalmopathy.

Many counts were recorded for this clonotype. This chain uses TRBV2 with TRBJ2-1, with D possibly called TRBD1 or TRBD2 (5 bases each). Trimming cost V 1 base and J 0 bases, with 10 bases left between them. The CDR3 contains 16 residues. CDR1 is SNHLY, CDR2 FYNNEI, per germline. CDR3 DNA sequence: TGTGCCAGCAGTGAAGGGGGGTCGTACTCCTACAATGAGCAGTTCTTC. It translates to CASSEGGSYSYNEQFF.

The sample holds many counts of this clonotype. The chain carries TRBV18 and TRBJ2-4; D gene unclear. Per the germline V gene, CDR1 is KGHSH and CDR2 is LQKENI. This CDR3 has 15 amino acids. Trimming took off 0 bases at V and 2 bases at J, with 8 bases between the two ends. The DNA of the CDR3 is TGTGCCAGCTCACCACCTTCTCGGTCCAAAAACATTCAGTACTTC. Translation: CASSPPSRSKNIQYF.

This clonotype was seen at least ten times. The CDR3 sequence is CASSVLSVDTEAFF. CDR3 nucleotides: TGTGCCAGCAGCGTACTTTCGGTGGACACTGAAGCTTTCTTT. V and J are TRBV9 and TRBJ1-1; no clear D gene. Looked up from germline, CDR1 is SGDLS and CDR2 is YYNGEE. V shed 1 base and J shed 3 bases, with 10 bases lying between them. The CDR3 sequence is 14 residues long.

This clonotype was seen repeatedly, ten times or more. The chain joins TRBV2 to TRBJ1-1, with a weak D call TRBD1 (6 bases). CDR3 length equals 13 residues. Germline values: CDR1 SNHLY, CDR2 FYNNEI. Trimming cost V 7 bases and J 1 base, with 10 bases left between them. CDR3 in amino acids: CASTLQGNTEAFF. The CDR3 nucleotides are TGTGCCAGCACCCTACAGGGGAACACTGAAGCTTTCTTT.

Ten or more counts support this clonotype. The chain couples TRBV18 to TRBJ2-5, with D possibly TRBD2 on 5 matching bases. Per the germline V gene, CDR1 is KGHSH and CDR2 is LQKENI. V lost 2 bases and J 2 bases, leaving 9 bases between the germline ends. This CDR3 spans 14 amino acids. In nucleotides, the CDR3 is TGTGCCAGCTCACCAGTCTCGGGACAAGAGACCCAGTACTTC. This encodes CASSPVSGQETQYF.

The chain has TRBV6-1 and TRBJ1-1; D is perhaps TRBD1 (5 bases). The length of the CDR3 is 13 residues. V gave up 6 bases and J gave up 7 bases, with 15 bases separating them. CDR1 and CDR2 from the germline V gene are MNHNS and SASEGT. The CDR3 DNA is TGTGCCAGCAGCCCCGGGACCCGAAATGAAGCTTTCTTT. The encoded protein is CASSPGTRNEAFF.

The V call is TRBV5-4, the J call TRBJ2-5; no reliable D call. This CDR3 has 13 residues. Germline V gives CDR1 SGHNT, CDR2 YYREEE (reference sequence). V was shortened by 0 bases and J by 4 bases, with 7 bases between the two germline ends. The CDR3 coding sequence is TGTGCCAGCAGCTTGGTTGATGGAGAGACCCAGTACTTC. Its protein is CASSLVDGETQYF.

This clonotype appeared many times. J is TRBJ2-2 and V is TRBV15; D is unclear. The CDR3 covers 13 residues. The germline V gene has CDR1 LNHNV and CDR2 YYDKDF (reference sequence). Trimming left V 6 bases short and J 0 bases short, with 5 bases between. The CDR3 loop reads CATSSTNTGELFF. DNA for the CDR3: TGTGCCACCAGTTCCACGAACACCGGGGAGCTGTTTTTT.

This clonotype was found a few times. The chain links TRBV7-9 to TRBJ2-3, with D hard to call. CDR1 is SEHNR and CDR2 is FQNEAQ in the germline V gene (reference sequence). The CDR3 loop spans 12 amino acids. The V and J ends lost 7 bases and 4 bases respectively, with 9 bases between them. This CDR3 is CASTSGPDTQYF. As DNA, the CDR3 is TGTGCCAGCACTTCAGGACCAGATACGCAGTATTTT.

This clonotype was recorded many times. V and J are TRBV4-3 and TRBJ1-1, with D possibly matching TRBD1 (5 bases). The CDR3 covers 13 residues. The germline gives CDR1 LGHNA, CDR2 YSLEER. V lost 0 bases to trimming and J lost 4 bases, with 6 bases between them. CDR3 in amino acids: CASSQDGGTEAFF. The CDR3 nucleotides are TGCGCCAGCAGCCAAGATGGGGGCACTGAAGCTTTCTTT.

This clonotype was seen ten or more times. V usage is TRBV9 and J usage is TRBJ2-1; 10 bases agree with TRBD1. Looked up from germline, CDR1 is SGDLS and CDR2 is YYNGEE. The CDR3 is 16 residues long. The trim removed 1 base at V and 6 bases at J, leaving 7 bases unmatched. CDR3 sequence (DNA): TGTGCCAGCAGCGTATGGGGACAGGGGACTAGCAATGAGCAGTTCTTC. It codes for CASSVWGQGTSNEQFF.

This chain uses TRBV27 with TRBJ1-1, with D uncertain. The CDR3 spans 14 residues. Germline-derived CDR1 and CDR2 are MNHEY and SMNVEV (reference sequence). V lost 2 bases and J 3 bases, leaving 10 bases between the germline ends. The CDR3, as DNA: TGTGCCAGCAGTTTACTTGGGTCGCACACTGAAGCTTTCTTT. Its translation: CASSLLGSHTEAFF.

This clonotype was counted ten times or more. V gene TRBV4-3 combines with J gene TRBJ2-1; D call uncertain. CDR1 is LGHNA, CDR2 YSLEER, per germline. CDR3 length: 14 amino acids. V was shortened by 0 bases and J by 8 bases, with 11 bases between the two germline ends. The CDR3 DNA follows: TGCGCCAGCAGCCAAGATCATTCTATCGATGAGCAGTTCTTC. Its protein product is CASSQDHSIDEQFF.

In its sample, this clonotype was seen many times. V is TRBV20-1 and J is TRBJ1-1; no clear D. Looked up from germline, CDR1 is DFQATT and CDR2 is SNEGSKA (reference sequence). V lost 5 bases and J 1 base, leaving 8 bases between the germline ends. The CDR3 is 12 amino acids. CDR3 loop: CSARVGNTEAFF. CDR3 nucleotide sequence: TGCAGTGCTCGAGTAGGGAACACTGAAGCTTTCTTT.